There are many counts of the clone carrying this T cell receptor beta chain. The target antigen is unknown. Those patients with uncontrolled infection, other autoimmune disease, pregnancy or lactation were excluded. The CDR3 totals 15 residues. Germline V lookup: CDR1 SEHNR, CDR2 FQNEAQ (reference sequence). The J segment lost 2 bases and the V segment lost 4 bases, leaving 6 bases of the junction unmatched. This entry is derived from a study of T cells in Graves' hyperthyroidism and ophthalmopathy. Amplified regions were TCR beta CDR3 sequences from RNA transcripts. HTBI primers were the set used in a first-round RT-PCR of the TCR CDR3. A single record per CDR3 protein comes from TCRdb applying MiXCR to the multiplex PCR reads. The sample has 350,000 to 400,000 distinct CDR3 sequences, approximately 15% seen once. Findings of the study overall: For ophthalmopathy, model prediction preceded onset by a median roughly 6.2 months. Most clonotypes expanded in thyroid above 0.001 were likewise present in blood.

The receptor was isolated from a woman in her sixties with Graves' hyperthyroidism. The V and J genes are TRBV7-9 and TRBJ2-7; 9 bases align to TRBD1. Sequencing input: blood. CDR3 in amino acids: CASSSGQGSTYEQYF. CDR3 in DNA: TGTGCCAGCAGCTCTGGACAGGGGTCAACCTACGAGCAGTACTTC.